In its sample, the clone carrying this T cell receptor beta chain was seen a few times. Each CDR3 protein gets one entry after TCRdb re-called the 5' RACE reads with MiXCR. The top ten clones hold around 16% of a sample with some 560,000 distinct CDR3 sequences, approximately 16% of them seen once. This entry belongs to a study of T cells after yellow fever vaccination. Trimming took 4 bases from V and 8 from J; bases not matched to a gene: 10. The germline V gene has CDR1 MGHRA and CDR2 YSYEKL. This CDR3 region has 14 residues. The receptor was derived from a man younger than 35 who received the YFV17D yellow fever vaccine. The rearrangement joins TRBV4-1 to TRBJ1-2, with 7 bases identical to TRBD1. Specimen: PBMCs, collected 5 to 6 days after the first yellow fever vaccination. The CDR3 nucleotides read TGCGCCAGCAGCCTACTTCAGGGGGATGGCGGCTACACCTTC. The encoded protein is CASSLLQGDGGYTF.